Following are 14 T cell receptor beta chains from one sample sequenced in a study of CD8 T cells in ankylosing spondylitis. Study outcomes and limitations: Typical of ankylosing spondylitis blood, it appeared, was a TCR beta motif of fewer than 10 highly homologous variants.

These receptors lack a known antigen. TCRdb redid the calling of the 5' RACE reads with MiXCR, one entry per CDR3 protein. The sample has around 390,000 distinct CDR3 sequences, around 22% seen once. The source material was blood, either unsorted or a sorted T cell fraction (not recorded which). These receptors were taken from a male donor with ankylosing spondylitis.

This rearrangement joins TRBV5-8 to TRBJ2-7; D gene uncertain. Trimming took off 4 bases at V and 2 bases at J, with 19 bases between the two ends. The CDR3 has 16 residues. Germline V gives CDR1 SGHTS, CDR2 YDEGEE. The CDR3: CASSPLLSILTYEQYF. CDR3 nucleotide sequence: TGTGCCAGCAGCCCCCTCCTGTCCATATTAACCTACGAGCAGTACTTC.

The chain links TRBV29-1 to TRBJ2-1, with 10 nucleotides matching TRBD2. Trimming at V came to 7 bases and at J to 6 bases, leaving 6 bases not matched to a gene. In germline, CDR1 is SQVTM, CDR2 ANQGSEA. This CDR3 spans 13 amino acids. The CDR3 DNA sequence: TGCAGCGCTCCTAGCGGGAGTGGCAATGAGCAGTTCTTC. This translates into CSAPSGSGNEQFF.

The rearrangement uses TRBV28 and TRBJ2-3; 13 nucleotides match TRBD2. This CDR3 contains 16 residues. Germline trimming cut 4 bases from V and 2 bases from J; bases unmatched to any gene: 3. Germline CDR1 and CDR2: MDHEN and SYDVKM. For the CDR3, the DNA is TGTGCCAGCAGTTACGGGACTAGCGGGACCACAGATACGCAGTATTTT. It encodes CASSYGTSGTTDTQYF.

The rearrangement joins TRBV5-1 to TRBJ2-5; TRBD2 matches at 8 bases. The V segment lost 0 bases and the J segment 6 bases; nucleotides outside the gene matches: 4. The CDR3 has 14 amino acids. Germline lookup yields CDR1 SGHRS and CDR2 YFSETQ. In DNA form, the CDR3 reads TGCGCCAGCAGCTTGGACGGGGGGGAGAAGACCCAGTACTTC. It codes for CASSLDGGEKTQYF.

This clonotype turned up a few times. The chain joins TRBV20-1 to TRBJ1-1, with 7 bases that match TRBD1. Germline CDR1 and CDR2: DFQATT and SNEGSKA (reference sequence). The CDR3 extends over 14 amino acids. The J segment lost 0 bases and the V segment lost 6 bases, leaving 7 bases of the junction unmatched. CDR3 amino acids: CSAGGQPMNTEAFF. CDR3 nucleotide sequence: TGCAGTGCAGGGGGACAGCCTATGAACACTGAAGCTTTCTTT.

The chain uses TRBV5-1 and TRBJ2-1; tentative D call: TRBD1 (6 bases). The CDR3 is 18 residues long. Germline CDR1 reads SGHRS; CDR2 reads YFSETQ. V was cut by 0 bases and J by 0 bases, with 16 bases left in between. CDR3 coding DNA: TGCGCCAGCAGCTTGGGCCCTGTGGGGGCCAGCTCCTACAATGAGCAGTTCTTC. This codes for CASSLGPVGASSYNEQFF.

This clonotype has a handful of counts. The CDR3 spells CSPPARRTYEQYF. The CDR3 region has the DNA TGCAGCCCTCCGGCTCGGCGGACCTACGAGCAGTACTTC. This chain uses TRBV29-1 with TRBJ2-7; D not resolved. V was pared by 8 bases and J by 2 bases, with 16 bases between. The germline V gene has CDR1 SQVTM and CDR2 ANQGSEA. The length of the CDR3 is 13 residues.

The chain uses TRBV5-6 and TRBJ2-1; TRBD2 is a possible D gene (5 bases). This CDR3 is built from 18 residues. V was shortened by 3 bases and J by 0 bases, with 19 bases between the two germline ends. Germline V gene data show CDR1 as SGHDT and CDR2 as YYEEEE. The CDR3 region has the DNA TGTGCCAGCAGCTCCAAGCCCCCAGCGGTAAGCTCCTACAATGAGCAGTTCTTC. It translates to CASSSKPPAVSSYNEQFF.

The CDR3 coding sequence is TGTGCCAGCAGTCCCGTCCGGGAGGGCACAGATACGCAGTATTTT. It translates to CASSPVREGTDTQYF. This chain links TRBV6-1 with TRBJ2-3, with 7 bases identical to TRBD2. Trimming took 5 bases from V and 1 from J; bases not matched to a gene: 6. Germline V CDR1 and CDR2: MNHNS, SASEGT. The CDR3 contains 15 residues.

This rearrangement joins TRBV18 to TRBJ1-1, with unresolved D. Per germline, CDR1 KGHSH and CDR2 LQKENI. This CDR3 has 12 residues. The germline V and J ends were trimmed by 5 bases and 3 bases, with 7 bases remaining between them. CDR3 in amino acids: CASSYSDTEAFF. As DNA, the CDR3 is TGTGCCAGCTCATATTCTGACACTGAAGCTTTCTTT.

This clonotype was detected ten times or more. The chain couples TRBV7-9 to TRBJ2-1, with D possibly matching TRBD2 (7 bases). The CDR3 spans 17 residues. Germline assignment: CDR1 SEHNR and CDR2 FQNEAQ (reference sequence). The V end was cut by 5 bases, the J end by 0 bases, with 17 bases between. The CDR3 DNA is TGTGCCAGCAGCCCAGGACAGACGGGAGGCTCCTACAATGAGCAGTTCTTC. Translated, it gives CASSPGQTGGSYNEQFF.

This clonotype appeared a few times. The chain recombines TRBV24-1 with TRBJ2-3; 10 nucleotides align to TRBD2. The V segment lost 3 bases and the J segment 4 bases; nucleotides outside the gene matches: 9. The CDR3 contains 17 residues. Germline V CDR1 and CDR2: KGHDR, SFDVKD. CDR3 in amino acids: CATSDPASGRVSDTQYF. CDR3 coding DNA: TGTGCCACCAGTGATCCGGCTAGCGGGAGAGTTTCAGATACGCAGTATTTT.

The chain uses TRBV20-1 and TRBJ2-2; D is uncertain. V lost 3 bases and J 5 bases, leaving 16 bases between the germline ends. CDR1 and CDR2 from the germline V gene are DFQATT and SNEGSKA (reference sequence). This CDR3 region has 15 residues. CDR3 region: CSASSSVVRTGELFF. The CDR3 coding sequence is TGCAGTGCTAGCTCCAGTGTGGTGAGGACCGGGGAGCTGTTTTTT.

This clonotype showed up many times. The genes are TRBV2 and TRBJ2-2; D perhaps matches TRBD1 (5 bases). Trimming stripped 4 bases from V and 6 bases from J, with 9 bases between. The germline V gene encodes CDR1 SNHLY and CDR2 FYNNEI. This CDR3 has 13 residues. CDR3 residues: CASSGRASGELFF. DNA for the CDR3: TGTGCCAGCAGTGGCAGGGCATCCGGGGAGCTGTTTTTT.